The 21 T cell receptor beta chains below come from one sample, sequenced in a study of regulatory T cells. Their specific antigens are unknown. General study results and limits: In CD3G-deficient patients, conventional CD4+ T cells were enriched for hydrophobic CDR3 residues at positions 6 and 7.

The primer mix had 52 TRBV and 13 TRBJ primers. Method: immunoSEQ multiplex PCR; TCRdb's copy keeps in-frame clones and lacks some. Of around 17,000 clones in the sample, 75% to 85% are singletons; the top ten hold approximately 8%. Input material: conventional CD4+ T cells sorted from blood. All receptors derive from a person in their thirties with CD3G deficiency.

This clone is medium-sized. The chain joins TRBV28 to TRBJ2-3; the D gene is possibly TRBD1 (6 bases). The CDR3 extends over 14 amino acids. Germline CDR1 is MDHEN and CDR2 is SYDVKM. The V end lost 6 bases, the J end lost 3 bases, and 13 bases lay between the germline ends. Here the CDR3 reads CASSGTMTTDTQYF. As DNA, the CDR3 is TGTGCCAGCAGCGGGACAATGACGACAGATACGCAGTATTTT.

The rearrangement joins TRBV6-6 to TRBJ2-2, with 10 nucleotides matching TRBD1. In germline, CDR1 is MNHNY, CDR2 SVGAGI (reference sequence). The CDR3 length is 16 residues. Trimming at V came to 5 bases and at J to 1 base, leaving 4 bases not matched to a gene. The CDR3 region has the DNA TGTGCCAGCAGTAGACGGGACAGGGGGAACACCGGGGAGCTGTTTTTT. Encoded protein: CASSRRDRGNTGELFF.

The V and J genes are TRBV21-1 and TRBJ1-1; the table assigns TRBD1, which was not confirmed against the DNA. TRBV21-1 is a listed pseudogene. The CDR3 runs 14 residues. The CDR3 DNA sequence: TGTGCCAGCAGCGCCTTTGACATCCACACTGAAGCTTTCTTT. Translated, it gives CASSAFDIHTEAFF.

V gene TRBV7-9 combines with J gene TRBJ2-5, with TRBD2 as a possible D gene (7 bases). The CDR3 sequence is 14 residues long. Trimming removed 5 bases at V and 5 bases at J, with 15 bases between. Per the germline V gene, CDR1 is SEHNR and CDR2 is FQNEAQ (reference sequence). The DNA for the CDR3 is TGTGCCAGCAGCGATCTGGGGGGGCGTGAGACCCAGTACTTC. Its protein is CASSDLGGRETQYF. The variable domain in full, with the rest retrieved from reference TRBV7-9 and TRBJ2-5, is DTGVSQNPRHKITKRGQNVTFRCDPISEHNRLYWYRQTLGQGPEFLTYFQNEAQLEKSRLLSDRFSAERPKGSFSTLEIQRTEQGDSAMYLCASSDLGGRETQYFGPGTRLLVL.

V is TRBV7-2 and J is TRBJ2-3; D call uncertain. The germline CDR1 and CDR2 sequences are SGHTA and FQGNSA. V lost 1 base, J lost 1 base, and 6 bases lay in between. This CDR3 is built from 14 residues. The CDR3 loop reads CASSLGSGTDTQYF. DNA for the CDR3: TGTGCCAGCAGCTTAGGGTCGGGCACAGATACGCAGTATTTT.

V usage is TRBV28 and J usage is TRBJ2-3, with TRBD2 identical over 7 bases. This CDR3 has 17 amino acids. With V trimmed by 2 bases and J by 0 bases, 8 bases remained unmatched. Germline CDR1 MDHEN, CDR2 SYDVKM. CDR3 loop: CASSLEGGVSSTDTQYF. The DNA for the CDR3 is TGTGCCAGCAGTTTAGAGGGAGGGGTCTCTAGCACAGATACGCAGTATTTT.

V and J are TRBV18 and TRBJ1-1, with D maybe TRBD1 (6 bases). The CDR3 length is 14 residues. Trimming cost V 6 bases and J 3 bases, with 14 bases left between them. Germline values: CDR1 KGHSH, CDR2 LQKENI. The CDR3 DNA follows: TGTGCCAGCTCGCTTCACAGGGCGGACACTGAAGCTTTCTTT. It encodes CASSLHRADTEAFF.

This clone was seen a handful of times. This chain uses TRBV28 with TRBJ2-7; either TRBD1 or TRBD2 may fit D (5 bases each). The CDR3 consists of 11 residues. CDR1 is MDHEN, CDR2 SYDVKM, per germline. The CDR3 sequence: CSSGTHSAQYF. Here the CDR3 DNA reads TGTTCATCCGGGACCCACTCCGCGCAGTACTTC.

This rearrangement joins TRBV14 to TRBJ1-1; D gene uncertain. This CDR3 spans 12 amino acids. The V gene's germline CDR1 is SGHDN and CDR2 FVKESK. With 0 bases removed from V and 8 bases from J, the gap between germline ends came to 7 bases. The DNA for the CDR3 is TGTGCCAGCAGCCAAGATTGGAGAGAAGCTTTCTTT. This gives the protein CASSQDWREAFF.

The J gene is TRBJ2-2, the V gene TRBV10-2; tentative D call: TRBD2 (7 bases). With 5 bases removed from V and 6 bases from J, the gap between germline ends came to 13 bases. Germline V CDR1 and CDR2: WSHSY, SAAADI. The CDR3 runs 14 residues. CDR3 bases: TGCGCCAGCAGTACAACAGGGAGGGCCGGGGAGCTGTTTTTT. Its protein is CASSTTGRAGELFF.

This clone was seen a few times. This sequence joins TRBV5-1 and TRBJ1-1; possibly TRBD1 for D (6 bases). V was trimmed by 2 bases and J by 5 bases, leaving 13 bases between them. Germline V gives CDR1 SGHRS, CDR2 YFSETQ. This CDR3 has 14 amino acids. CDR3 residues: CASSFTGIGTEAFF. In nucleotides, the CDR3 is TGCGCCAGCAGCTTCACAGGGATAGGGACTGAAGCTTTCTTT. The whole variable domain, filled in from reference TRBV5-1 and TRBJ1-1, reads KAGVTQTPRYLIKTRGQQVTLSCSPISGHRSVSWYQQTPGQGLQFLFEYFSETQRNKGNFPGRFSGRQFSNSRSEMNVSTLELGDSALYLCASSFTGIGTEAFFGQGTRLTVV.

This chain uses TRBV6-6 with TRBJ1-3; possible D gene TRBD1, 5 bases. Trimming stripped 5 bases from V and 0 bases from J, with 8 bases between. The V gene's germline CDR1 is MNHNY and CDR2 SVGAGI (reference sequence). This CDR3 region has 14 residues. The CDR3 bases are TGTGCCAGCAGTAGACAGTCCTCTGGAAACACCATATATTTT. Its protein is CASSRQSSGNTIYF.

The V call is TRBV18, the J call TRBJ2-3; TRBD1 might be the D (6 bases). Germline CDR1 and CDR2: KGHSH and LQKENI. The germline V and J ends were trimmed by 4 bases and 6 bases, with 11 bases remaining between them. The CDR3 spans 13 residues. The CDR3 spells CASSRQGKDTQYF. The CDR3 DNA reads TGTGCCAGCTCACGCCAGGGGAAGGATACGCAGTATTTT.

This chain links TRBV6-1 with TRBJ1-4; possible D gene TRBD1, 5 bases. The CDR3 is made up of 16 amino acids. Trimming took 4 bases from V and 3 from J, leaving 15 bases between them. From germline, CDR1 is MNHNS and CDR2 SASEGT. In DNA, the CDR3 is TGTGCCAGCAGTGCCGGGAGGCAGGGCCCTAATGAAAAACTGTTTTTT. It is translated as CASSAGRQGPNEKLFF.

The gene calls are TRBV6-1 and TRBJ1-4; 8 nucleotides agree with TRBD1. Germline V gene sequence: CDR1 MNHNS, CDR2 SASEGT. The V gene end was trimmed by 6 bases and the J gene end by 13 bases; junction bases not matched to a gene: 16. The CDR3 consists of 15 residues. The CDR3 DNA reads TGTGCCAGCAGCGTGGGGGGGACAGGATTACGACCACTGTTTTTT. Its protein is CASSVGGTGLRPLFF.

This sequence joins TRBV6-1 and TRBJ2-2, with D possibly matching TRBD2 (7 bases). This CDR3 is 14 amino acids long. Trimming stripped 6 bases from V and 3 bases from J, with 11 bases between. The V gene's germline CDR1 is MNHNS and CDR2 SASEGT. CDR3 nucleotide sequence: TGTGCCAGCAGGCGGGGGCTGGACACCGGGGAGCTGTTTTTT. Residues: CASRRGLDTGELFF.

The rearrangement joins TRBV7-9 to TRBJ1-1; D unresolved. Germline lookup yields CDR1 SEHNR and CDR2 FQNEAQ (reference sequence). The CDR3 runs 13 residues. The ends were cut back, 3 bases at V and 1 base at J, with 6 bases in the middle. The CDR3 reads CASSLWANTEAFF. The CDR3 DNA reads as TGTGCCAGCAGCTTGTGGGCGAACACTGAAGCTTTCTTT.

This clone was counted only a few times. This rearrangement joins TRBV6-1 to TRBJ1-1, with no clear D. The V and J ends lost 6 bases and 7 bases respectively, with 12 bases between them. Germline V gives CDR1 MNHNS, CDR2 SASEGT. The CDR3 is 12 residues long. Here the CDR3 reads CASRHLFGEAFF. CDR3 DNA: TGTGCCAGCAGACATTTATTTGGTGAAGCTTTCTTT.

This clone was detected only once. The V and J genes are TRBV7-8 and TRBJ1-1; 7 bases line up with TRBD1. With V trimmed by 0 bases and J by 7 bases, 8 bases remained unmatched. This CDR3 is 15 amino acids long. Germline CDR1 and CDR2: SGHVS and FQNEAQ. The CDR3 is CASSLARTGPHEAFF. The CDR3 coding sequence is TGTGCCAGCAGCTTAGCGAGGACAGGACCTCATGAAGCTTTCTTT.

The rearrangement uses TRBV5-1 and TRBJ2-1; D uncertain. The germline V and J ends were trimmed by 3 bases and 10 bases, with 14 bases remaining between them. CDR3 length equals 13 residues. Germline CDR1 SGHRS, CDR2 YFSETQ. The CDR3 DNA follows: TGCGCCAGCAGCTCGAGGTCTATGGGGGAGCAGTTCTTC. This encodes CASSSRSMGEQFF.

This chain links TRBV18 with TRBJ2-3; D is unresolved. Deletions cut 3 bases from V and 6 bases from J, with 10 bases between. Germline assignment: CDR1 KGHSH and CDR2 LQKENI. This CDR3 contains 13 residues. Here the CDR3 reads CASSPGPRDTQYF. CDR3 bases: TGTGCCAGCTCACCTGGACCAAGGGATACGCAGTATTTT.